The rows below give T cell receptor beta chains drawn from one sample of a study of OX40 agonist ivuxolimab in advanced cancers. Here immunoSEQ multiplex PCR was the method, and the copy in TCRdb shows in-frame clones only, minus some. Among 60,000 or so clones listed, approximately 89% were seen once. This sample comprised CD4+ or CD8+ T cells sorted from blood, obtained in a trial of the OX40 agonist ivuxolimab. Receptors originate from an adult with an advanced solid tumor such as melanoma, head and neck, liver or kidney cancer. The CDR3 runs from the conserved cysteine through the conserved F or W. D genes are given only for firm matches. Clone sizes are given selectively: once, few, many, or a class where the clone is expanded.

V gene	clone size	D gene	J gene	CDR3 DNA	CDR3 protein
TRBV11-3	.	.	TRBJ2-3	TGTGCCAGCAGCTTCGGGGGAACAGATACGCAGTATTTT	CASSFGGTDTQYF
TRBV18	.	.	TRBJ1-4	TGTGCCAGCTCTCCTGATAGGGAAAAACTGTTTTTT	CASSPDREKLFF
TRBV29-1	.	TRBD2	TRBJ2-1	TGCAGCGTTCAAGTAAGGAAGGGCGGGGGACTCCAGACGTCCTACAATGAGCAGTTCTTC	CSVQVRKGGGLQTSYNEQFF
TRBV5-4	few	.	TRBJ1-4	TGTGCCAGCAGCTTGGATTCAACGAATGAAAAACTGTTTTTT	CASSLDSTNEKLFF
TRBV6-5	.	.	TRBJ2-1	TGTGCCAGCAGCTCAAACCTTGGTGAGCAGTTCTTC	CASSSNLGEQFF
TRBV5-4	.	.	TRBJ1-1	TGTGCCAGCAGCCAAGATGTAACAGGTCACACTGAAGCTTTCTTT	CASSQDVTGHTEAFF
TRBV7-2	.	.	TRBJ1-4	TGTGCCAGCAGCTCACAGGGAGGGTATGGTGAAAAACTGTTTTTT	CASSSQGGYGEKLFF
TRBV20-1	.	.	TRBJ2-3	TGCAGTGCTGGCCGGGCTCCGTATTTT	CSAGRAPYF
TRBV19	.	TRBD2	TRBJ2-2	TGTGCCAGTAGCCCGGGACTAGTACGTCCCAAGAACACCGGGGAGCTGTTTTTT	CASSPGLVRPKNTGELFF
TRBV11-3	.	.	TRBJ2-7	TGTGCCAGCAGCTTAGGGACTGGCGAGCAGTACTTC	CASSLGTGEQYF
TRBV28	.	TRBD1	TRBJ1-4	TGTGCCAGCAGTCTAAGGACAGGGGGGAGGGAAAAACTGTTTTTT	CASSLRTGGREKLFF
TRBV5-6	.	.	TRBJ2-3	TGTGCCAGCAGCTGGACATTTAGCGATACGCAGTATTTT	CASSWTFSDTQYF
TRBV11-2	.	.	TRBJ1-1	TGTGCCAGCAGCCCGGGTTTTATGAACACTGAAGCTTTCTTT	CASSPGFMNTEAFF
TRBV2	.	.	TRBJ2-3	TGTGCCAGCACTTCGGAGAGTACGCAGTATTTT	CASTSESTQYF
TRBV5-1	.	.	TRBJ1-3	TGCGCCAGCAGCTTGCGGGCAGGGACTGGAAACACCATATATTTT	CASSLRAGTGNTIYF
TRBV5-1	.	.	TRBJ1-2	TGCGCCAGCAGTATACCGGGCCTACCCTATGGCTACACCTTC	CASSIPGLPYGYTF
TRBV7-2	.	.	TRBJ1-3	TGTGCCAGCAGCCCCGAGGTGGGGGCTGGAAACACCATATATTTT	CASSPEVGAGNTIYF
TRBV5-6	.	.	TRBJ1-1	TGTGCCAGCAGCGGCCTAGTCGGGGGTGAAGCTTTCTTT	CASSGLVGGEAFF
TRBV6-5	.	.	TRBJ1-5	TGTGCCAGCAGTTACTCGCGAGACTTGGGGTTTCAGCCCCAGCATTTT	CASSYSRDLGFQPQHF
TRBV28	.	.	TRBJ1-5	TGTGCCAGCAGTCTGCTACACAGTTTTGGGAATCAGCCCCAGCATTTT	CASSLLHSFGNQPQHF
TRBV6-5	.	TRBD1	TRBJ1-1	TGTGCCAGCAGCCTTCTCCGGGACAGGGGCACTGAAGCTTTCTTT	CASSLLRDRGTEAFF
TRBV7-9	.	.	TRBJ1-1	TGTGCCAGCAGCTTAAGGCTGGGAGGAGCTTTCTTT	CASSLRLGGAFF
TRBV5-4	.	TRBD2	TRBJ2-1	TGTGCCAGCAGCTTGTCGGGAGGAACCTACAATGAGCAGTTCTTC	CASSLSGGTYNEQFF
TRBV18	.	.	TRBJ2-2	TGTGCCAGCTCACCACCGAAGGGACACGCGAACACCGGGGAGCTGTTTTTT	CASSPPKGHANTGELFF
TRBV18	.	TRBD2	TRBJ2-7	TGTGCCAGCTCAAGAAGCGGGAGAAGAGGAGAGCAGTACTTC	CASSRSGRRGEQYF
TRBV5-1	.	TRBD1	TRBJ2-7	TGCGCCAGCAGCGTAAGAGACAGGGGTCGGGAGTACTTC	CASSVRDRGREYF
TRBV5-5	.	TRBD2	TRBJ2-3	TGTGCCAGCAGCTTTGGGGGGGAGGATACGCAGTATTTT	CASSFGGEDTQYF
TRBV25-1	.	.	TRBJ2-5	TGTGCCAGCAGTGGCTTTGGGAACCTGGAGACCCAGTACTTC	CASSGFGNLETQYF
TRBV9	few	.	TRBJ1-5	TGTGCCAGCAGCGCGGACTTACTTGGACCCCAGCATTTT	CASSADLLGPQHF
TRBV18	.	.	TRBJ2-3	TGTGCCAGCTCACCGCGGGACCACACAGATACGCAGTATTTT	CASSPRDHTDTQYF
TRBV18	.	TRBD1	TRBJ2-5	TGTGCCAGCTCACGCGACAGGGGGCAAGAGACCCAGTACTTC	CASSRDRGQETQYF
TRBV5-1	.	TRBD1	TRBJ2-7	TGCGCCAGCAGCCCGGGACAGGCCATTTCCTACGAGCAGTACTTC	CASSPGQAISYEQYF
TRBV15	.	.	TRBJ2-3	TGTGCCACCAGCAGAGAGGTCGCGGGACCCCGGGGAGATACGCAGTATTTT	CATSREVAGPRGDTQYF
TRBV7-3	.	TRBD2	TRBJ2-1	TGTGCCAGCAGCCCCAGACTAGCGGGAGCGGGTACTGAGCAGTTCTTC	CASSPRLAGAGTEQFF
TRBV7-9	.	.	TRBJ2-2	TGTGCCAGCAGCCCCCTCAAGCGACACACCGGGGAGCTGTTTTTT	CASSPLKRHTGELFF
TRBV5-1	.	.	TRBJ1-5	TGCGCCAGCAGACTTGGGAGGGAAAGCAATCAGCCCCAGCATTTT	CASRLGRESNQPQHF